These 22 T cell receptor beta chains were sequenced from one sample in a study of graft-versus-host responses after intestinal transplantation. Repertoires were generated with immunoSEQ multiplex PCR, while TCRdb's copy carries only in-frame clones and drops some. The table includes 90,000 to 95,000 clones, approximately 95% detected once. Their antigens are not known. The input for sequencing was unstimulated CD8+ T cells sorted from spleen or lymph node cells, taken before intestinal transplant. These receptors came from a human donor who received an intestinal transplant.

CDR3 sequence (DNA): TGCGCCAGCAGCCAAGATTGGGGGGATGCTGGCTCCCAGCATTTT. Protein sequence: CASSQDWGDAGSQHF. This chain uses TRBV4-3 with TRBJ1-5; D is perhaps TRBD1 (5 bases). CDR3 size: 15 residues. Germline V gene lookup returns CDR1 LGHNA and CDR2 YSLEER. V was shortened by 0 bases and J by 11 bases, with 17 bases between the two germline ends.

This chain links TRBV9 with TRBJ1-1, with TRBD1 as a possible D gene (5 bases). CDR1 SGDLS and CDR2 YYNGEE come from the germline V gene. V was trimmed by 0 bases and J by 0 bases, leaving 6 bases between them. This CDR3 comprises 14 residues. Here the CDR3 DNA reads TGTGCCAGCAGCGTAGGGGGGGTGAACACTGAAGCTTTCTTT. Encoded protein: CASSVGGVNTEAFF.

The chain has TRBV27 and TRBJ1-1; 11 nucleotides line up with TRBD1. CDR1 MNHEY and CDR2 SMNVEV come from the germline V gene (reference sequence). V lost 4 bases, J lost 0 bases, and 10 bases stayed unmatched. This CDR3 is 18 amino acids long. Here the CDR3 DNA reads TGTGCCAGCAGTTCCCGGGACAGGGGGGCAGAATTGAACACTGAAGCTTTCTTT. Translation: CASSSRDRGAELNTEAFF.

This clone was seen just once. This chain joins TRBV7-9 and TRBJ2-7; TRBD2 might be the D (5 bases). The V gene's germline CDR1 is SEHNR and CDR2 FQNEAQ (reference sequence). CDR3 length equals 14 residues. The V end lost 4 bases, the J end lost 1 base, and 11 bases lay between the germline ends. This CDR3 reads CASSSHRDSYEQYF. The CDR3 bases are TGTGCCAGCAGCTCACATCGGGATTCCTACGAGCAGTACTTC.

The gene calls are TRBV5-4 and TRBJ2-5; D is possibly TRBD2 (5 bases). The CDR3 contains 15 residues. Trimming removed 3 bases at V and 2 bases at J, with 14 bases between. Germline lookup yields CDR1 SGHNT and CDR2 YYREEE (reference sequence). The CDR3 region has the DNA TGTGCCAGCAGCTCGTTAACGGGGTCACAAGAGACCCAGTACTTC. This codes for CASSSLTGSQETQYF.

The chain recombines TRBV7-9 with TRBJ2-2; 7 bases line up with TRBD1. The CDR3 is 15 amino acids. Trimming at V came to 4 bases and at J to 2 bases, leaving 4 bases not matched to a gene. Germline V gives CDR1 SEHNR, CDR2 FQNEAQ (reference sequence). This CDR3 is CASSWTGTNTGELFF. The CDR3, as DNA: TGTGCCAGCAGCTGGACAGGAACTAACACCGGGGAGCTGTTTTTT.

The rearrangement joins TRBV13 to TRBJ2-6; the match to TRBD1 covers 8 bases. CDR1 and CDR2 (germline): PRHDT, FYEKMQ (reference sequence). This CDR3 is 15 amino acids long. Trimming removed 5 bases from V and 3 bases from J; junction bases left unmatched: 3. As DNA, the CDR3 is TGTGCCAGCAGCGCCAGGGGGCTTGGGGCCAACGTCCTGACTTTC. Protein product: CASSARGLGANVLTF.

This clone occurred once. CDR3: CASSSPNGGISENEQFF. The CDR3 region has the DNA TGTGCCAGCAGCTCACCCAACGGGGGGATTAGTGAAAATGAGCAGTTCTTC. J is TRBJ2-1 and V is TRBV7-6; 7 nucleotides agree with TRBD2. Germline V gene sequence: CDR1 SGHVS, CDR2 FNYEAQ. The ends lost 4 bases at V and 7 bases at J; junction bases unmatched: 16. CDR3 size: 17 residues. The variable domain in full, completed from reference TRBV7-6 and TRBJ2-1, reads GAGVSQSPRYKVTKRGQDVALRCDPISGHVSLYWYRQALGQGPEFLTYFNYEAQQDKSGLPNDRFSAERPEGSISTLTIQRTEQRDSAMYRCASSSPNGGISENEQFFGPGTRLTVL.

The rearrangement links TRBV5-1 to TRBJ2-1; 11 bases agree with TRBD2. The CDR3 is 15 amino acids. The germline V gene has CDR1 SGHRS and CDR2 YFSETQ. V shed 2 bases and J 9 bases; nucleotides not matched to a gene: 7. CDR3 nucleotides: TGCGCCAGCAGCTTACGACTAGCGGGAAGCCTTGAGCAGTTCTTC. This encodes CASSLRLAGSLEQFF.

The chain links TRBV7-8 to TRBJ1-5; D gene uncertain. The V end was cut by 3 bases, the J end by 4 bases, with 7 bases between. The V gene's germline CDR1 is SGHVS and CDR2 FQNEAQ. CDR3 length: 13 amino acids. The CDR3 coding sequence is TGTGCCAGCAGCTTCGAGCGGAATCAGCCCCAGCATTTT. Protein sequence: CASSFERNQPQHF.

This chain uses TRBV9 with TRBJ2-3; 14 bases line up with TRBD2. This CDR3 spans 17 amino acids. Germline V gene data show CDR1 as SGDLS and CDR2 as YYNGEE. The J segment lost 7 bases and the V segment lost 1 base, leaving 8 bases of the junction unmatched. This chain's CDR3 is CASSVNPGLAGENTQYF. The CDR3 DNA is TGTGCCAGCAGCGTAAACCCGGGACTAGCGGGAGAAAATACGCAGTATTTT.

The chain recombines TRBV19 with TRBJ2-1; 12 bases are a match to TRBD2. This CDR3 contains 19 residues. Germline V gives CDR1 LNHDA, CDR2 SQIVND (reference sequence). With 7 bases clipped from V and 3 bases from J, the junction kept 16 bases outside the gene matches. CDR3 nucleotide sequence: TGTGCCAGTACCCCCGGGGCCGGGACTAGCGGGTCTCACTACAATGAGCAGTTCTTC. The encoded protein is CASTPGAGTSGSHYNEQFF.

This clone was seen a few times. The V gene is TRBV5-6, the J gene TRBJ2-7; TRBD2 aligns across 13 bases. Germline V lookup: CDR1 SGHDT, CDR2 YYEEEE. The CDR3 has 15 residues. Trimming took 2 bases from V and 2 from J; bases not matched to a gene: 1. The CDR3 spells CASSLGLAGAYEQYF. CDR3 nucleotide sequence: TGTGCCAGCAGCTTAGGACTAGCGGGAGCCTACGAGCAGTACTTC.

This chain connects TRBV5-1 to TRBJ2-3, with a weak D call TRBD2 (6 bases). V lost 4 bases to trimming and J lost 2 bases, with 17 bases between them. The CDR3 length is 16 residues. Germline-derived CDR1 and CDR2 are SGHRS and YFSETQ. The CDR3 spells CASSLEPGLLTDTQYF. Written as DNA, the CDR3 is TGCGCCAGCAGCCTGGAACCGGGACTCCTCACAGATACGCAGTATTTT.

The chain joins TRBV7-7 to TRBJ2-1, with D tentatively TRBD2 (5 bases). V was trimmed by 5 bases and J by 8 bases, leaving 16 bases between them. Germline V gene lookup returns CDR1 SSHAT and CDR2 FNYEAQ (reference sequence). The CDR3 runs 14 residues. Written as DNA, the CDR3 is TGTGCCAGCAGCCTAGTCGGGGATAGCGATGAGCAGTTCTTC. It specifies CASSLVGDSDEQFF.

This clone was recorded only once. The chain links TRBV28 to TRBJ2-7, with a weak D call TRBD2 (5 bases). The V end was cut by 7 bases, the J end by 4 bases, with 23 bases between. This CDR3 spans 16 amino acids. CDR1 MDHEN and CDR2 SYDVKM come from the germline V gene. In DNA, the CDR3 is TGTGCCAGCACCTTGGGCTCAGGAGGCTTTGGATACGAGCAGTACTTC. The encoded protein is CASTLGSGGFGYEQYF.

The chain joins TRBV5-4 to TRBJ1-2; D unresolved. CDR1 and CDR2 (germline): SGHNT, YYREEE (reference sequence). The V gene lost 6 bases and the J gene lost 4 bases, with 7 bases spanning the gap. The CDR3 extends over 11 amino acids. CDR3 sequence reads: CASTPGYGYTF. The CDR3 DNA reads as TGTGCCAGCACTCCGGGCTATGGCTACACCTTC. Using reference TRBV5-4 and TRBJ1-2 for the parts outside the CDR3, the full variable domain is ETGVTQSPTHLIKTRGQQVTLRCSSQSGHNTVSWYQQALGQGPQFIFQYYREEENGRGNFPPRFSGLQFPNYSSELNVNALELDDSALYLCASTPGYGYTFGSGTRLTVV.

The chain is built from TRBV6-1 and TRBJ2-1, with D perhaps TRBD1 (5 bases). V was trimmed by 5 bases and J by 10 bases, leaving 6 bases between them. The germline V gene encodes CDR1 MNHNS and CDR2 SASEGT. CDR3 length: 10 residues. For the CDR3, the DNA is TGTGCCAGCAGTTGGACAGAGCAGTTCTTC. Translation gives CASSWTEQFF.

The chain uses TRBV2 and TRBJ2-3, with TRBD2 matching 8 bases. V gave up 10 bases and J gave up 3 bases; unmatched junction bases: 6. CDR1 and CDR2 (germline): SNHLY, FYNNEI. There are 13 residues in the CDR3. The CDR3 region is CANSGSATDTQYF. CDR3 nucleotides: TGTGCCAACAGCGGGAGCGCGACAGATACGCAGTATTTT.

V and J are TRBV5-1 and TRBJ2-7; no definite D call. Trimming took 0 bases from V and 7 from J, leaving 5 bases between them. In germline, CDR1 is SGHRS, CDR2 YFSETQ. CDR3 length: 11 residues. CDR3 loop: CASSLAGEQYF. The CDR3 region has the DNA TGCGCCAGCAGCTTGGCCGGGGAGCAGTACTTC.

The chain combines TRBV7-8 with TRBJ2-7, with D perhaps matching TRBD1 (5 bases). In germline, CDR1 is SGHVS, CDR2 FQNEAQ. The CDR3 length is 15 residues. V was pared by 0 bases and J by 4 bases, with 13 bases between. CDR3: CASSLATDLEYEQYF. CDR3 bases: TGTGCCAGCAGCTTAGCGACAGACTTGGAATACGAGCAGTACTTC.

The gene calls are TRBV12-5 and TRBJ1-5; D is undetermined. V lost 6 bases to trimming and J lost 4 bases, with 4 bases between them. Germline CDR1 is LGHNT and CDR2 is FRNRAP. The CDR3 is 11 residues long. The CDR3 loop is CASGTNQPQHF. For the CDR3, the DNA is TGTGCTAGTGGGACTAATCAGCCCCAGCATTTT.